These 32 T cell receptor beta chains were all obtained from the same sample, sequenced in a study of T cell clones after liver transplantation. Clones were read by immunoSEQ multiplex PCR, and TCRdb kept only the in-frame ones, dropping some. The table lists over 15,000 clones, around 89% of them singletons. Sequenced material: CD8+ T cells from blood, taken 45 to 46 months after liver transplant. The source is a human patient who received a liver transplant. The graft donor may have given rise to some T cells.

J is TRBJ2-3 and V is TRBV7-9, with D unresolved. Germline V gene lookup returns CDR1 SEHNR and CDR2 FQNEAQ (reference sequence). CDR3 size: 15 residues. V was trimmed by 5 bases and J by 4 bases, leaving 16 bases between them. CDR3 in DNA: TGTGCCAGCAGCACACAGATAGGTCCCGCAGATACGCAGTATTTT. It specifies CASSTQIGPADTQYF.

The gene calls are TRBV19 and TRBJ2-1; D is unclear. The V gene lost 5 bases and the J gene lost 0 bases, with 5 bases spanning the gap. Germline V CDR1 and CDR2: LNHDA, SQIVND (reference sequence). This CDR3 comprises 13 residues. This CDR3 is CASSATSYNEQFF. The CDR3 DNA sequence: TGTGCCAGTAGTGCTACCTCCTACAATGAGCAGTTCTTC.

The chain employs TRBV6-5 and TRBJ2-1, with TRBD2 identical over 7 bases. CDR1 is MNHEY and CDR2 is SVGAGI in the germline V gene. V was clipped by 6 bases and J by 4 bases; unmatched bases: 9. This CDR3 region has 15 residues. The CDR3 DNA reads as TGTGCCAGCAGCCGAGAGAGCGGGGTATACAATGAGCAGTTCTTC. Its protein product is CASSRESGVYNEQFF.

This sequence joins TRBV7-6 and TRBJ2-1; D is ambiguous. Germline CDR1 SGHVS, CDR2 FNYEAQ. V was cut by 5 bases and J by 6 bases, with 14 bases left in between. The CDR3 runs to 14 residues. The CDR3 reads CASSLWAPANEQFF. As DNA, the CDR3 is TGTGCCAGCAGCCTTTGGGCGCCGGCCAATGAGCAGTTCTTC.

This clone was recorded only once. This chain joins TRBV9 and TRBJ2-6; a weak D match, TRBD1 (5 bases). With 4 bases removed from V and 0 bases from J, the gap between germline ends came to 8 bases. The germline gives CDR1 SGDLS, CDR2 YYNGEE. The CDR3 has 15 residues. CDR3: CASSFTGSGANVLTF. The CDR3 region has the DNA TGTGCCAGCAGCTTCACAGGCTCTGGGGCCAACGTCCTGACTTTC. The variable domain in full, with the rest retrieved from reference TRBV9 and TRBJ2-6, is DSGVTQTPKHLITATGQRVTLRCSPRSGDLSVYWYQQSLDQGLQFLIQYYNGEERAKGNILERFSAQQFPDLHSELNLSSLELGDSALYFCASSFTGSGANVLTFGAGSRLTVL.

The CDR3 nucleotides read TGTGCCAGCAGTGATGGGACAGGTCTCAACTATGGCTACACCTTC. Its translation is CASSDGTGLNYGYTF. V is TRBV6-1 and J is TRBJ1-2, with 8 bases that match TRBD1. The CDR3 sequence is 15 residues long. Trimming removed 3 bases from V and 2 bases from J; junction bases left unmatched: 5. The germline gives CDR1 MNHNS, CDR2 SASEGT.

About this clone itself: Other nucleotide sequences from this sample produce the same CDR3. This chain connects TRBV9 to TRBJ1-2; D perhaps matches TRBD1 (5 bases). The germline gives CDR1 SGDLS, CDR2 YYNGEE. The V end lost 7 bases, the J end lost 5 bases, and 9 bases lay between the germline ends. The CDR3 length is 11 residues. The CDR3 spells CASGGAYGYTF. CDR3 nucleotide sequence: TGTGCCAGCGGGGGAGCTTATGGCTACACCTTC.

The chain combines TRBV7-6 with TRBJ2-7; either TRBD1 or TRBD2 may fit D (5 bases each). This CDR3 has 12 residues. Germline CDR1 reads SGHVS; CDR2 reads FNYEAQ. Trimming took 2 bases from V and 5 from J, leaving 7 bases between them. The CDR3 reads CASSLMGDEQYF. CDR3 sequence (DNA): TGTGCCAGCAGCTTAATGGGGGACGAGCAGTACTTC.

In this sample, this clone turned up once. This chain connects TRBV5-1 to TRBJ1-4; D is undetermined. This CDR3 comprises 15 residues. CDR1 SGHRS and CDR2 YFSETQ come from the germline V gene. V was clipped by 3 bases and J by 4 bases, with 13 bases between them. CDR3 in DNA: TGCGCCAGCAGCTCCGACGGTCCCGATAATGAAAAACTGTTTTTT. Translated: CASSSDGPDNEKLFF.

The chain couples TRBV28 to TRBJ1-1; D not certain. V lost 2 bases to trimming and J lost 3 bases, with 4 bases between them. The CDR3 length is 12 residues. The germline gives CDR1 MDHEN, CDR2 SYDVKM. The chain's CDR3 is CASSLGDTEAFF. The DNA of the CDR3 is TGTGCCAGCAGTTTAGGGGACACTGAAGCTTTCTTT. The entire variable domain, with the rest obtained from reference TRBV28 and TRBJ1-1, is as follows: DVKVTQSSRYLVKRTGEKVFLECVQDMDHENMFWYRQDPGLGLRLIYFSYDVKMKEKGDIPEGYSVSREKKERFSLILESASTNQTSMYLCASSLGDTEAFFGQGTRLTVV.

The chain has TRBV11-2 and TRBJ2-1, with D hard to call. This CDR3 comprises 12 residues. Germline V lookup: CDR1 SGHAT, CDR2 FQNNGV. The V and J ends lost 1 base and 6 bases respectively, with 4 bases between them. The CDR3 bases are TGTGCCAGCAGCTTAGGTCGCAATGAGCAGTTCTTC. Protein: CASSLGRNEQFF.

The chain combines TRBV7-3 with TRBJ2-1, with 9 bases lining up with TRBD2. The trim removed 1 base at V and 2 bases at J, leaving 3 bases unmatched. This CDR3 spans 16 amino acids. Germline V gene sequence: CDR1 SGHTA, CDR2 FQGTGA. The chain's CDR3 is CASSLKGLATYNEQFF. The CDR3 nucleotides are TGTGCCAGCAGCTTAAAAGGACTAGCGACCTACAATGAGCAGTTCTTC.

The rearrangement links TRBV5-1 to TRBJ2-7; possible D gene TRBD1, 7 bases. The CDR3 covers 14 residues. CDR1 is SGHRS, CDR2 YFSETQ, per germline. Trimming shortened V by 2 bases and J by 6 bases, and 15 bases separated the two germline ends. For the CDR3, the DNA is TGCGCCAGCAGCTTTGGCGGGACAGAAGGCGAGCAGTACTTC. The encoded protein is CASSFGGTEGEQYF.

Sample share makes this clone medium-sized. The chain joins TRBV13 to TRBJ2-5; a weak D match, TRBD2 (6 bases). CDR3 length equals 15 residues. V lost 0 bases, J lost 4 bases, and 12 bases lay in between. CDR1 is PRHDT and CDR2 is FYEKMQ in the germline V gene (reference sequence). This CDR3 is CASSLGRGGAETQYF. For the CDR3, the DNA is TGTGCCAGCAGCTTAGGCCGAGGCGGGGCAGAGACCCAGTACTTC.

The rearrangement uses TRBV19 and TRBJ2-7; no definite D call. CDR3 length: 13 residues. Germline CDR1 reads LNHDA; CDR2 reads SQIVND (reference sequence). V lost 4 bases to trimming and J lost 0 bases, with 7 bases between them. CDR3 in amino acids: CASSTHNSYEQYF. In nucleotides, the CDR3 is TGTGCCAGTAGTACCCACAACTCCTACGAGCAGTACTTC.

The CDR3 region is CSVEVGRAYEQYF. The CDR3 region has the DNA TGCAGCGTTGAAGTAGGTAGGGCCTACGAGCAGTACTTC. The chain has TRBV29-1 and TRBJ2-7; D remains unclear. Germline V CDR1 and CDR2: SQVTM, ANQGSEA. The CDR3 totals 13 residues. V was clipped by 1 base and J by 2 bases, with 9 bases between them.

This chain joins TRBV9 and TRBJ1-2; D gene unclear. Germline CDR1 and CDR2: SGDLS and YYNGEE. This CDR3 is built from 17 residues. Trimming shortened V by 4 bases and J by 0 bases, and 19 bases separated the two germline ends. The CDR3 DNA reads TGTGCCAGCAGCCCAGACCGCGGCGGATACTCTAACTATGGCTACACCTTC. It encodes CASSPDRGGYSNYGYTF.

The gene calls are TRBV7-8 and TRBJ1-1; no reliable D call. Trimming stripped 1 base from V and 6 bases from J, with 6 bases between. The V gene's germline CDR1 is SGHVS and CDR2 FQNEAQ. The CDR3 spans 12 residues. The CDR3 DNA follows: TGTGCCAGCAGCTTAGTGCCTTCTGAAGCTTTCTTT. This codes for CASSLVPSEAFF.

V is TRBV28 and J is TRBJ2-7; 8 bases line up with TRBD1. This CDR3 contains 13 residues. V gave up 6 bases and J gave up 3 bases; unmatched junction bases: 4. Germline V lookup: CDR1 MDHEN, CDR2 SYDVKM. The CDR3 DNA reads TGTGCCAGCAGGGGACAGGACTTCTACGAGCAGTACTTC. It yields the protein CASRGQDFYEQYF.

The V call is TRBV16, the J call TRBJ2-2; no reliable D call. Germline lookup yields CDR1 KGHSY and CDR2 FQNENV. The V gene lost 0 bases and the J gene lost 4 bases, with 3 bases spanning the gap. There are 13 residues in the CDR3. The CDR3 sequence: CASSQSSTGELFF. For the CDR3, the DNA is TGTGCCAGCAGCCAATCGAGCACCGGGGAGCTGTTTTTT. The full variable domain, with the rest looked up from reference TRBV16 and TRBJ2-2, is GEEVAQTPKHLVRGEGQKAKLYCAPIKGHSYVFWYQQVLKNEFKFLISFQNENVFDETGMPKERFSAKCLPNSPCSLEIQATKLEDSAVYFCASSQSSTGELFFGEGSRLTVL.

This clone has more than one count but fewer than ten. This chain uses TRBV7-8 with TRBJ2-1; 8 nucleotides match TRBD2. V lost 5 bases and J lost 6; bases outside the gene matches: 9. The CDR3 consists of 15 residues. The germline CDR1 and CDR2 sequences are SGHVS and FQNEAQ. The CDR3 sequence: CASSPSGRRGNEQFF. The DNA of the CDR3 is TGTGCCAGCAGCCCCAGCGGGAGACGGGGCAATGAGCAGTTCTTC.

The chain is built from TRBV9 and TRBJ2-7, with D unresolved. Germline lookup yields CDR1 SGDLS and CDR2 YYNGEE. The CDR3 runs to 11 residues. Trimming left V 0 bases short and J 7 bases short, with 5 bases between. The CDR3 reads CASSVEGEQYF. DNA of the CDR3: TGTGCCAGCAGCGTAGAGGGAGAGCAGTACTTC.

The J gene is TRBJ2-7, the V gene TRBV9; 7 bases agree with TRBD2. CDR3 length equals 14 residues. V was clipped by 1 base and J by 5 bases; unmatched bases: 6. The V gene's germline CDR1 is SGDLS and CDR2 YYNGEE. The CDR3, as DNA: TGTGCCAGCAGCGTATCCGGGGAGGGCGACGAGCAGTACTTC. Protein: CASSVSGEGDEQYF.

The chain joins TRBV7-9 to TRBJ2-1; tentatively, D is TRBD2 (5 bases). The CDR3 loop spans 13 amino acids. Germline CDR1 reads SEHNR; CDR2 reads FQNEAQ (reference sequence). The V and J ends lost 3 bases and 7 bases respectively, with 10 bases between them. In nucleotides, the CDR3 is TGTGCCAGCAGCTTTTTCTCGGGAAATGAGCAGTTCTTC. Protein: CASSFFSGNEQFF.

The chain combines TRBV27 with TRBJ2-1; D remains unclear. V lost 2 bases and J lost 0, with 11 bases in between. The germline CDR1 and CDR2 sequences are MNHEY and SMNVEV (reference sequence). The CDR3 totals 16 residues. The DNA of the CDR3 is TGTGCCAGCAGTTTAGAAGGGTCACACTCCTACAATGAGCAGTTCTTC. It is translated as CASSLEGSHSYNEQFF.

V usage is TRBV6-5 and J usage is TRBJ1-1, with a possible D match to TRBD1 (5 bases). Germline CDR1 MNHEY, CDR2 SVGAGI. V was clipped by 2 bases and J by 3 bases, with 10 bases between them. The CDR3 is 14 residues long. CDR3 residues: CASSYTGSDTEAFF. The CDR3 DNA reads TGTGCCAGCAGTTACACAGGCTCGGACACTGAAGCTTTCTTT.

As to this clone: The junction departs from germline at one end; a sequencing error may be responsible. The rearrangement links TRBV14 to TRBJ1-1; weak D call: TRBD1 (5 bases). Germline V lookup: CDR1 SGHDN, CDR2 FVKESK. The CDR3 has 14 amino acids. The CDR3, as DNA: TGTGCCAGCAGCGCGGACACGATGAATACTGAAGCTTTCTTT. It translates to CASSADTMNTEAFF.

The chain employs TRBV28 and TRBJ2-5; TRBD2 is a possible D gene (6 bases). The V gene lost 7 bases and the J gene lost 3 bases, with 18 bases spanning the gap. Germline CDR1 MDHEN, CDR2 SYDVKM. CDR3 size: 15 residues. DNA for the CDR3: TGTGCCAGCATTCGACTCGGGACTGCCAAAGAGACCCAGTACTTC. Translating gives CASIRLGTAKETQYF.

The chain combines TRBV5-4 with TRBJ2-7; no clear D. The CDR3 length is 13 residues. Germline V gene data show CDR1 as SGHNT and CDR2 as YYREEE (reference sequence). Trimming stripped 4 bases from V and 4 bases from J, with 12 bases between. In DNA, the CDR3 is TGTGCCAGCAGCCTACCCCCGAGTTACGAGCAGTACTTC. It yields the protein CASSLPPSYEQYF.

This clone was seen just once. The V and J genes are TRBV28 and TRBJ1-4; TRBD1 might be the D (6 bases). Germline V CDR1 and CDR2: MDHEN, SYDVKM. Trimming cost V 10 bases and J 0 bases, with 9 bases left between them. The length of the CDR3 is 13 residues. CDR3 protein: CATRTATNEKLFF. DNA for the CDR3: TGTGCCACCCGGACAGCAACTAATGAAAAACTGTTTTTT.

This chain joins TRBV27 and TRBJ2-7, with D maybe TRBD1 (5 bases). The germline CDR1 and CDR2 sequences are MNHEY and SMNVEV (reference sequence). The CDR3 is made up of 14 amino acids. The V and J ends lost 6 bases and 2 bases respectively, with 14 bases between them. CDR3 protein: CASRPLGPTYEQYF. The CDR3 DNA follows: TGTGCCAGCAGACCCCTGGGGCCCACCTACGAGCAGTACTTC.

V gene TRBV15 combines with J gene TRBJ2-6, with D tentatively TRBD1 (5 bases). Trimming removed 0 bases at V and 4 bases at J, with 7 bases between. The CDR3 runs to 15 residues. Germline CDR1 is LNHNV and CDR2 is YYDKDF (reference sequence). The CDR3 DNA reads as TGTGCCACCAGCAGAGAAAGGGGCGGGGCCAACGTCCTGACTTTC. Translated, it gives CATSRERGGANVLTF.